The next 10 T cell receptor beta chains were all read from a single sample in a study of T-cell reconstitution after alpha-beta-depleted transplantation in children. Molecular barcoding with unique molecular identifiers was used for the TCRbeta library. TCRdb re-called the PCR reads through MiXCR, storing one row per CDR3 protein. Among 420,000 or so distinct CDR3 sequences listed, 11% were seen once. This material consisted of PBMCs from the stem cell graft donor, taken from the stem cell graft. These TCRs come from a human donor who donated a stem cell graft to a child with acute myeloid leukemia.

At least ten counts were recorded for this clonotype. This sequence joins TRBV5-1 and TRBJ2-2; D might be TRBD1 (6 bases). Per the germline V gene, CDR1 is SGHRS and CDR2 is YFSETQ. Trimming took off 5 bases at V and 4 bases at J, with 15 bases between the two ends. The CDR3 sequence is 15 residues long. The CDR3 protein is CASRPRGSATGELFF. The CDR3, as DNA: TGCGCCAGCAGGCCGAGGGGGAGCGCCACCGGGGAGCTGTTTTTT.

CDR3 coding DNA: TGTGCCAGCAGCAAAGCGCTTTCGGGGCTAATCCAAGAGACCCAGTACTTC. Amino acids: CASSKALSGLIQETQYF. V and J are TRBV21-1 and TRBJ2-5; whether TRBD2, the table's D call, matches the DNA was not checked. TRBV21-1 is tagged as a pseudogene. The CDR3 has 17 amino acids.

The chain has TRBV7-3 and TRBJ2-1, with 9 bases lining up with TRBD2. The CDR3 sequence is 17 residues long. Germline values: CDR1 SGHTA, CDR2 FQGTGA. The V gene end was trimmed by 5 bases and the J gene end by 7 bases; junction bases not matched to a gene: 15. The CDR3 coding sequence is TGTGCCAGCAGCCGGGGGCAAACCTCGAGCGGGAGGAATGAGCAGTTCTTC. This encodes CASSRGQTSSGRNEQFF.

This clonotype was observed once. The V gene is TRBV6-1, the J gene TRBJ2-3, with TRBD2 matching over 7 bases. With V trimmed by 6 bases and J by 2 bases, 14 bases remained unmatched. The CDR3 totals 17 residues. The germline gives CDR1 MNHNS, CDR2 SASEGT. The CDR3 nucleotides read TGTGCCAGCAGCCCCCGTATGGGGGGGGGGTCCACAGATACGCAGTATTTT. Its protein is CASSPRMGGGSTDTQYF.

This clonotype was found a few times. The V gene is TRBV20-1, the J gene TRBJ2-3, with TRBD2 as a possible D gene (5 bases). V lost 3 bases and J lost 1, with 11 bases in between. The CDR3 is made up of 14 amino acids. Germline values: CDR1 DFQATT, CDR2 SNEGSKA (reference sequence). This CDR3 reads CSARGWTGTDTQYF. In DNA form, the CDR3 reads TGCAGTGCTAGGGGGTGGACTGGCACAGATACGCAGTATTTT.

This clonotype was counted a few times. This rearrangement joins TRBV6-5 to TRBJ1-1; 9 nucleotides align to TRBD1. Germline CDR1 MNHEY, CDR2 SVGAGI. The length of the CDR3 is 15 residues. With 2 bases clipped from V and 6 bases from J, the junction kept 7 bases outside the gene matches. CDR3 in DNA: TGTGCCAGCAGTTACCTACAGGGGGCCAGGGCTGAAGCTTTCTTT. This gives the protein CASSYLQGARAEAFF.

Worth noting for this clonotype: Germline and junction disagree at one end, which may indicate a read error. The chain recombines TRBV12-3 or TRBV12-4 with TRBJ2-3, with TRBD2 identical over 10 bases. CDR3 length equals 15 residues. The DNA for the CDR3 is TGTGCCAGCAGCCCAAGCGGGAGGGCCACAAATACGCAGTATTTT. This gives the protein CASSPSGRATNTQYF.

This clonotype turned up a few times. The CDR3 protein is CASSFGGQGMNTEAFF. The CDR3 region has the DNA TGTGCCAGCAGCTTCGGGGGACAGGGGATGAACACTGAAGCTTTCTTT. The chain carries TRBV7-6 and TRBJ1-1; 10 bases fit TRBD1. Germline V gene data show CDR1 as SGHVS and CDR2 as FNYEAQ. V was clipped by 3 bases and J by 0 bases; unmatched bases: 4. The CDR3 length is 16 residues.

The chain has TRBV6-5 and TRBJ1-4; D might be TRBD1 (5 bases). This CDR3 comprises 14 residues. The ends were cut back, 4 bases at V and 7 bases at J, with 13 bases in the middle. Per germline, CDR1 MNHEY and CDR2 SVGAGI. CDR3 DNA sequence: TGTGCCAGCAGTTTGACGGGGGTTGTTGAAAAACTGTTTTTT. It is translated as CASSLTGVVEKLFF.

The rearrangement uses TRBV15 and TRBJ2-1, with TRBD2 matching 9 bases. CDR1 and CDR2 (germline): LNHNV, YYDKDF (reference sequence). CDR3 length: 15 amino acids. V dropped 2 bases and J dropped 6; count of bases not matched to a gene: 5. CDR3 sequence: CATSRPGLALNEQFF. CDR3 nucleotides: TGTGCCACCAGCAGACCTGGACTAGCGCTCAATGAGCAGTTCTTC.